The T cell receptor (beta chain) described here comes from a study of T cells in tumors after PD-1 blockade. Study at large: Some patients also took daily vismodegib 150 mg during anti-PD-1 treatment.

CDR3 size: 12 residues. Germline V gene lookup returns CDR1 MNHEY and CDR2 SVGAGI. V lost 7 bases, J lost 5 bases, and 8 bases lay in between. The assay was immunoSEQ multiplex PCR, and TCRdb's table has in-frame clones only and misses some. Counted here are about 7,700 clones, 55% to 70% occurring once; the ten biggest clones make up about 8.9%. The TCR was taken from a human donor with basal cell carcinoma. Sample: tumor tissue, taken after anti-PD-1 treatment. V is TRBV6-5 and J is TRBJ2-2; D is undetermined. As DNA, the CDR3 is TGTGCCAGCACTGGGATTACCGGGGAGCTGTTTTTT. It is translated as CASTGITGELFF.